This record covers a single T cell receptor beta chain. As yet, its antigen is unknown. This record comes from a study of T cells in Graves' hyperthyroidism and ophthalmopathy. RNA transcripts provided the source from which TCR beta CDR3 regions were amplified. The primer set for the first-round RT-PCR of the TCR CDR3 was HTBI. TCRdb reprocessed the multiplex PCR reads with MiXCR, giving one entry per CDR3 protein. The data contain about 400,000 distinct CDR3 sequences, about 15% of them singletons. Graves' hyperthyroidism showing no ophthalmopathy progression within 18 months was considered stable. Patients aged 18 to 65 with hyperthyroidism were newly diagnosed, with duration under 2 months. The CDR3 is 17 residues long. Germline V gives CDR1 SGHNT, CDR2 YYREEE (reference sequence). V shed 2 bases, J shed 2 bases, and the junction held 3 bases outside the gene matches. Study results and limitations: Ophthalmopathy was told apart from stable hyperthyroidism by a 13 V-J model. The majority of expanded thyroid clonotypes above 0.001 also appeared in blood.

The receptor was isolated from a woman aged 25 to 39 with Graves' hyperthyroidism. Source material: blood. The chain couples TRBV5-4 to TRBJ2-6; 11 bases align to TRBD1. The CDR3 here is CASSLRGQGAGANVLTF. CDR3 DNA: TGTGCCAGCAGCTTAAGGGGACAGGGGGCTGGGGCCAACGTCCTGACTTTC.